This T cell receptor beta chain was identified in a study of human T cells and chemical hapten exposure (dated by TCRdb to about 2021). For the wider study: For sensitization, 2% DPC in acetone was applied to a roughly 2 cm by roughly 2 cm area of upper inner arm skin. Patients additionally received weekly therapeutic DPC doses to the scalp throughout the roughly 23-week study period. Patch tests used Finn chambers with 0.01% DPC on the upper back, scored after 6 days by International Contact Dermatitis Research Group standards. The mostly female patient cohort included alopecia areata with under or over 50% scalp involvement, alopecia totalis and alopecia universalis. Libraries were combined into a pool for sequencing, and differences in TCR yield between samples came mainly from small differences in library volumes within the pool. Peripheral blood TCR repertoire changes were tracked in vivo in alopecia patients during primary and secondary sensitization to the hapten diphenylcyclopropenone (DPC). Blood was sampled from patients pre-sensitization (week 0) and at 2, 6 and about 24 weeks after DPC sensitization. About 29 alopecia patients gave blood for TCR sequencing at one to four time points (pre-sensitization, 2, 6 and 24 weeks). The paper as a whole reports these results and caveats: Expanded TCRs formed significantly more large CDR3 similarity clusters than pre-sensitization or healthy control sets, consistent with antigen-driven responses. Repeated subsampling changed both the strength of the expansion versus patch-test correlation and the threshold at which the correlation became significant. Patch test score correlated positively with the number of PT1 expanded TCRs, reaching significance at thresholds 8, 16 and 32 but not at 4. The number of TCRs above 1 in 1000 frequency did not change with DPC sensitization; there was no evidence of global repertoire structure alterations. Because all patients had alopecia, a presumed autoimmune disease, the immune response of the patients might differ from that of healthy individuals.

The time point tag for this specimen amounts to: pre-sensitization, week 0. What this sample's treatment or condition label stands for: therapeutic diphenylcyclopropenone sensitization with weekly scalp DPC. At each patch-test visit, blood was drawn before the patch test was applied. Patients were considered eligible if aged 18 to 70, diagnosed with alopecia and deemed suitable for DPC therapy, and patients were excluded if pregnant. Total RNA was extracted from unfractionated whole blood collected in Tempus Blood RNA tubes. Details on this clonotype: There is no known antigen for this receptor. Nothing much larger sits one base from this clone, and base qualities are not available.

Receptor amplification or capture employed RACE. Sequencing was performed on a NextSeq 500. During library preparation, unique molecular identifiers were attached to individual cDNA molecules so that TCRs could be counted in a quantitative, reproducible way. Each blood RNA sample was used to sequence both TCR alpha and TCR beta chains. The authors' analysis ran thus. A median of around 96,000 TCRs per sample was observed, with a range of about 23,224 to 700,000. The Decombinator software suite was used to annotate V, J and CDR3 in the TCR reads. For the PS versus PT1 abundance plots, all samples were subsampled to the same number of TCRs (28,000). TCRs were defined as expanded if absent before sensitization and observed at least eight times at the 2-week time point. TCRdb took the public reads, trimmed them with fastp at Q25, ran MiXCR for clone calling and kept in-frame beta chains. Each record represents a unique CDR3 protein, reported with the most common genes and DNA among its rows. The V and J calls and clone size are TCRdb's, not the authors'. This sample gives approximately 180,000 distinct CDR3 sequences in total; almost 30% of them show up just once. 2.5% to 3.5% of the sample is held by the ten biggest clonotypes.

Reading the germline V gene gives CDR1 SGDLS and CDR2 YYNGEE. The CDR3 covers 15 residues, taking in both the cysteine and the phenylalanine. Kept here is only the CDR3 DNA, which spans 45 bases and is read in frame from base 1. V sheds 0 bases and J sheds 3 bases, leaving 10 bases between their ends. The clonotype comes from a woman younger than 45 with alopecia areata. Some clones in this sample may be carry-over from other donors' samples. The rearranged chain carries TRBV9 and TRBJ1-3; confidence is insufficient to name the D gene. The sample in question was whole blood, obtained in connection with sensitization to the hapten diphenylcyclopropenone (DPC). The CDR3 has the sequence CASSVGGSGGNTIYF. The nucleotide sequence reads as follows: TGTGCCAGCAGCGTAGGAGGGAGCGGTGGAAACACCATATATTTT.